This TCR beta chain was recovered during a study of T cell responses to AZD1222 COVID-19 vaccine. V trimming: 8 bases; J trimming: 2 bases; junction bases outside the gene matches: 3. Germline V gene sequence: CDR1 KGHSH, CDR2 LQKENI. The length of the CDR3 is 13 residues. Assay: immunoSEQ multiplex PCR; the TCRdb copy retains only in-frame clones and omits some. This sample has 100,000 to 150,000 clones; 89% occur once, and the top ten carry 3.5% to 5%. Notes on this clone: Its antigen is as yet unknown.

Study findings and constraints: The donor group comprised mostly white British people and more females; the analysis possibly underestimated clonal diversity.

V gene TRBV18 combines with J gene TRBJ1-3, with TRBD1 matching over 7 bases. This receptor was identified in an adult in good health. The sample consisted of peripheral blood, taken on day 0 of AZD1222 vaccination. The CDR3 sequence is CASTTGAGNTIYF. For the CDR3, the DNA is TGTGCCAGCACCACAGGGGCTGGAAACACCATATATTTT.